This T cell receptor beta chain was sequenced during a study of blood T cell repertoires in COVID-19. Study as a whole: Sites across the United States, Italy and Spain contributed samples from acute and convalescent COVID-19.

Only one count was recorded for this clone. Some clones are missing from TCRdb's copy, which holds only in-frame ones; the method was immunoSEQ multiplex PCR. The data show approximately 130,000 clones, roughly 71% seen once. The sample comprised peripheral blood. The source is an elderly man with acute or convalescent COVID-19.

CDR3 bases: TGTGCCAGCAGTTACTTATACAATCAGCCCCAGCATTTT. Translated, it gives CASSYLYNQPQHF. J is TRBJ1-5 and V is TRBV6-2 or TRBV6-3; no firm D call. V was shortened by 1 base and J by 3 bases, with 4 bases between the two germline ends. This CDR3 has 13 residues. In germline, CDR1 is MNHEY, CDR2 SVGEGT.